Below, 17 T cell receptor beta chains from the same sample are listed, as sequenced in a study of blood T cell repertoires in COVID-19. Here immunoSEQ multiplex PCR was the method, and the copy in TCRdb shows in-frame clones only, minus some. The data show 100,000 or so clones, roughly 71% seen once. Sequenced sample: peripheral blood. The source of these receptors is a man at least 80 years old with acute or convalescent COVID-19.

This clone showed up just a few times. The J gene is TRBJ1-1, the V gene TRBV20-1; 7 bases map to TRBD1. Losses at the gene ends were 3 bases for V and 7 bases for J; bases not matched to a gene: 5. This CDR3 is built from 12 residues. Germline V gene sequence: CDR1 DFQATT, CDR2 SNEGSKA (reference sequence). The CDR3 protein is CSASRTGDEAFF. CDR3 coding DNA: TGCAGTGCTAGTAGAACAGGGGATGAAGCTTTCTTT.

The chain employs TRBV7-2 and TRBJ1-1; TRBD1 might be the D (6 bases). The V end was cut by 5 bases, the J end by 1 base, with 8 bases between. CDR1 and CDR2 from the germline V gene are SGHTA and FQGNSA. The CDR3 is made up of 13 amino acids. Written as DNA, the CDR3 is TGTGCCAGCAGCCGACAGGCGAACACTGAAGCTTTCTTT. Residues: CASSRQANTEAFF.

This clone was seen at least ten times. In DNA, the CDR3 is TGTGCCAGCAGTTTATTCCCCTGGACAGGGGCCCCCGAGCAGTACTTC. Its protein product is CASSLFPWTGAPEQYF. The chain is built from TRBV28 and TRBJ2-7, with 9 bases identical to TRBD1. Germline V gene data show CDR1 as MDHEN and CDR2 as SYDVKM. Trimming took 1 base from V and 6 from J; bases not matched to a gene: 10. CDR3 size: 16 residues.

V gene TRBV9 combines with J gene TRBJ2-2, with 8 nucleotides matching TRBD2. Germline trimming cut 4 bases from V and 6 bases from J; bases unmatched to any gene: 11. Germline CDR1 reads SGDLS; CDR2 reads YYNGEE. This CDR3 spans 16 amino acids. In DNA form, the CDR3 reads TGTGCCAGCAGCCAAACCCCCAGCGGGAGTGCCGGGGAGCTGTTTTTT. Protein: CASSQTPSGSAGELFF.

The V and J genes are TRBV6-5 and TRBJ1-6, with 7 nucleotides matching TRBD1. Germline-derived CDR1 and CDR2 are MNHEY and SVGAGI. The CDR3 loop spans 15 amino acids. Losses at the gene ends were 6 bases for V and 6 bases for J; bases not matched to a gene: 8. CDR3 residues: CASRYTTGTNSPLHF. The DNA of the CDR3 is TGTGCCAGCAGATATACGACAGGGACTAATTCACCCCTCCACTTT.

V usage is TRBV7-6 and J usage is TRBJ1-4, with TRBD1 matching 10 bases. The CDR3 spans 17 residues. V was pared by 4 bases and J by 7 bases, with 12 bases of the junction left unmatched. Per germline, CDR1 SGHVS and CDR2 FNYEAQ. The CDR3 spells CASSSGTGDRSPEKLFF. The CDR3 nucleotides are TGTGCCAGCAGCTCCGGGACAGGGGACCGATCCCCTGAAAAACTGTTTTTT.

The CDR3 region has the DNA TGTGCCAGCAGTCGACATTTTTCAACTAATGAAAAACTGTTTTTT. Protein sequence: CASSRHFSTNEKLFF. The chain carries TRBV6-5 and TRBJ1-4; D not certain. The CDR3 spans 15 residues. Germline V gene sequence: CDR1 MNHEY, CDR2 SVGAGI. V was cut by 5 bases and J by 0 bases, with 10 bases left in between.

This clone appeared a few times. This chain joins TRBV7-9 and TRBJ1-6; a possible D gene is TRBD1 (5 bases). With 2 bases removed from V and 8 bases from J, the gap between germline ends came to 10 bases. The germline CDR1 and CDR2 sequences are SEHNR and FQNEAQ (reference sequence). The CDR3 sequence is 14 residues long. The CDR3 protein is CASSLQGLDSPLHF. Written as DNA, the CDR3 is TGTGCCAGCAGCTTACAGGGTTTGGATTCACCCCTCCACTTT.

A single count supports this clone. This chain's CDR3 is CASSGNTEAFF. In DNA form, the CDR3 reads TGTGCCAGTAGCGGGAACACTGAAGCTTTCTTT. The chain carries TRBV19 and TRBJ1-1, with D uncertain. The germline CDR1 and CDR2 sequences are LNHDA and SQIVND (reference sequence). Between the trimmed V and J ends, which lost 6 bases and 1 base, there was a span of 3 bases. The CDR3 has 11 amino acids.

Notes on this clone: This same CDR3 is encoded by further DNA sequences in the sample. The chain has TRBV11-1 and TRBJ2-3, with TRBD2 as a possible D gene (6 bases). The CDR3 loop spans 15 amino acids. The V gene's germline CDR1 is SGHAT and CDR2 FQDESV (reference sequence). V lost 4 bases to trimming and J lost 2 bases, with 13 bases between them. CDR3 DNA: TGTGCCAGCAGCTCTTTAGCGGATTTCACAGATACGCAGTATTTT. Protein sequence: CASSSLADFTDTQYF. The full variable domain, rest sourced from reference TRBV11-1 and TRBJ2-3, is EAEVAQSPRYKITEKSQAVAFWCDPISGHATLYWYRQILGQGPELLVQFQDESVVDDSQLPKDRFSAERLKGVDSTLKIQPAELGDSAMYLCASSSLADFTDTQYFGPGTRLTVL.

This clone was counted a few times. The chain is built from TRBV10-3 and TRBJ2-2; D is perhaps TRBD1 (6 bases). Germline loops: CDR1 ENHRY, CDR2 SYGVKD. The CDR3 covers 14 residues. V was pared by 6 bases and J by 4 bases, with 12 bases between. This chain's CDR3 is CAIRRTGFTGELFF. Written as DNA, the CDR3 is TGTGCCATCAGGCGTACAGGGTTCACCGGGGAGCTGTTTTTT.

The V gene is TRBV5-6, the J gene TRBJ1-2; weak D call: TRBD1 (6 bases). The CDR3 runs 13 residues. The V end was cut by 5 bases, the J end by 5 bases, with 13 bases between. The germline V gene encodes CDR1 SGHDT and CDR2 YYEEEE. The CDR3 sequence: CASRFGGLYGYTF. For the CDR3, the DNA is TGTGCCAGCAGATTCGGGGGGCTGTATGGCTACACCTTC.

J is TRBJ2-7 and V is TRBV5-6; 7 bases map to TRBD1. This CDR3 comprises 14 residues. Trimming cost V 4 bases and J 5 bases; bases outside gene matches: 9. Germline V lookup: CDR1 SGHDT, CDR2 YYEEEE. CDR3 DNA sequence: TGTGCCAGCAGCCCACGACAGGGCAGAGACGAGCAGTACTTC. This codes for CASSPRQGRDEQYF.

In this sample, this clone turned up once. Here the CDR3 reads CASRSRGSQGDEQFF. Here the CDR3 DNA reads TGTGCCAGCAGGAGTAGGGGCTCCCAAGGCGATGAGCAGTTCTTC. V gene TRBV27 combines with J gene TRBJ2-1; perhaps TRBD1 as D (5 bases). V was pared by 6 bases and J by 8 bases, with 20 bases between. The CDR3 is 15 amino acids. From germline, CDR1 is MNHEY and CDR2 SMNVEV (reference sequence).

This clone was found a few times. The chain couples TRBV7-9 to TRBJ2-3, with a weak D call TRBD1 (5 bases). V was trimmed by 0 bases and J by 4 bases, leaving 14 bases between them. The CDR3 is made up of 16 amino acids. Per the germline V gene, CDR1 is SEHNR and CDR2 is FQNEAQ (reference sequence). In DNA, the CDR3 is TGTGCCAGCAGCTTAGCTGGCCAGGGCGGCGCAGATACGCAGTATTTT. Protein product: CASSLAGQGGADTQYF. Drawing the rest from reference TRBV7-9 and TRBJ2-3, the complete variable domain is DTGVSQNPRHKITKRGQNVTFRCDPISEHNRLYWYRQTLGQGPEFLTYFQNEAQLEKSRLLSDRFSAERPKGSFSTLEIQRTEQGDSAMYLCASSLAGQGGADTQYFGPGTRLTVL.

This clone was recorded only once. V usage is TRBV5-5 and J usage is TRBJ2-1; 12 bases are shared with TRBD2. CDR3 length equals 16 residues. Germline V lookup: CDR1 SGHKS, CDR2 YYEKEE (reference sequence). J was trimmed by 2 bases and V by 4 bases; bases with no gene match: 4. The CDR3 DNA sequence: TGTGCCAGCAGCCTCTCTAGCGGGAGGGCCTACAATGAGCAGTTCTTC. Translated: CASSLSSGRAYNEQFF. The whole variable domain, remainder taken from reference TRBV5-5 and TRBJ2-1, is DAGVTQSPTHLIKTRGQQVTLRCSPISGHKSVSWYQQVLGQGPQFIFQYYEKEERGRGNFPDRFSARQFPNYSSELNVNALLLGDSALYLCASSLSSGRAYNEQFFGPGTRLTVL.

The chain has TRBV7-8 and TRBJ2-7, with TRBD2 matching over 9 bases. The CDR3 is made up of 20 amino acids. Unmatched junction bases numbered 26, after V lost 5 bases and J lost 6 bases. CDR1 is SGHVS, CDR2 FQNEAQ, per germline. The CDR3 sequence is CASSPSTSGRPPAHVREQYF. CDR3 coding DNA: TGTGCCAGCAGCCCGTCGACGAGCGGGAGGCCCCCCGCGCATGTGCGCGAGCAGTACTTC. Complete variable domain (other parts from reference TRBV7-8 and TRBJ2-7): GAGVSQSPRYKVAKRGQDVALRCDPISGHVSLFWYQQALGQGPEFLTYFQNEAQLDKSGLPSDRFFAERPEGSVSTLKIQRTQQEDSAVYLCASSPSTSGRPPAHVREQYFGPGTRLTVT.